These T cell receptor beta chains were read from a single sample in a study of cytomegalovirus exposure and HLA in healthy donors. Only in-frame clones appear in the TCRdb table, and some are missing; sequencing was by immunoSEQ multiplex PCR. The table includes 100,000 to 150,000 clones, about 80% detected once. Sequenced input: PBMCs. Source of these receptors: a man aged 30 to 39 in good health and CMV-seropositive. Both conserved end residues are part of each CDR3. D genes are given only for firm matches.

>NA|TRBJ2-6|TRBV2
CASSARGGVSGANVLTF
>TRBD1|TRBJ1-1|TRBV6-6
CASSRQGRTEAFF
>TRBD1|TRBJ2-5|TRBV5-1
CASSQHTGTEETQYF
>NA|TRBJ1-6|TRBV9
CASSVANRDSPLHF
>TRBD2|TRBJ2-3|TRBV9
CASSVDMVAGGTDTQYF
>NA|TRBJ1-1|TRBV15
CATSLDRTEAFF
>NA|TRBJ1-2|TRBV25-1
CASSEPANYGYTF
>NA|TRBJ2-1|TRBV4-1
CASSQEGGWYEQFF
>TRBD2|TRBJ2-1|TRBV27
CASSLLSGGEQFF
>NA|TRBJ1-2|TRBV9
CASSVGSYGYTF
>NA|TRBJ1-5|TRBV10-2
CASSENFNQPQHF
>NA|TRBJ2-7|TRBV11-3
CASSFGPTDEQYF
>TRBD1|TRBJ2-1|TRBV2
CASRVGRDSDYNEQFF
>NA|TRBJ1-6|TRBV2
CASSEGGAGSPLHF
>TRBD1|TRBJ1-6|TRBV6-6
CASSYGQGNNSPLHF
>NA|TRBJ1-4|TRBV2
CASSEGQIPTNEKLFF
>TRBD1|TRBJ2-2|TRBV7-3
CASSSQGGSTGELFF
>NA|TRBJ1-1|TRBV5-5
CASSLVQGMNTEAFF
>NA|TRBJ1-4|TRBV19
CASSIWYGGRGEKLFF
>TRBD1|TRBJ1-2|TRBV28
CASSLLRQGNYGYTF
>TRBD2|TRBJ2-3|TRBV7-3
CASSLGSGAGTDTQYF
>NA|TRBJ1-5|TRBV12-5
CASGLGGSNQPQHF
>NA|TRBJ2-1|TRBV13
CASSFANRDEQFF
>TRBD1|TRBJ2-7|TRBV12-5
CASGFGTDNYEQYF
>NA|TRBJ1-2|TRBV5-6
CASNNLGGRGTGYGYTF
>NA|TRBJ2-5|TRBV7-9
CASGRSEAQETQYF
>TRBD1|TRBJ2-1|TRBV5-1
CASSPERQGLNEQFF
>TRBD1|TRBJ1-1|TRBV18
CASSLDRQSNTEAFF
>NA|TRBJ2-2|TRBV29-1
CSVQGYAGELFF
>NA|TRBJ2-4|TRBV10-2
CASRDTGSKNIQYF
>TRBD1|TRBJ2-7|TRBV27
CASSLDGQAYYEQYF
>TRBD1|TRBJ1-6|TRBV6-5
CASSWKKTGVGSPLHF
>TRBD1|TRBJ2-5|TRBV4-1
CASSQDGGRGQGAQYF
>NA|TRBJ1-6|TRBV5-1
CASSWVDGGNSPLHF
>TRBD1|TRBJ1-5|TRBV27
CASSFGQGVGSNQPQHF
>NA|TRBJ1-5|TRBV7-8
CASSLEQGYNQPQHF
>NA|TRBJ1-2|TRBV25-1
CASSGRGYGYTF
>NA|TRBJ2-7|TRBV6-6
CASSYGQSYEQYF
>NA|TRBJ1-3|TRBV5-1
CASSLAPGAGNTIYF
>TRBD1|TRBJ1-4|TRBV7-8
CASSLEGANPNEKLFF
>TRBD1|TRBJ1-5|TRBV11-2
CASSLRPGGPNSNQPQHF
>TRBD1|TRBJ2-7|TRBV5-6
CASSWGGQGASYEQYF
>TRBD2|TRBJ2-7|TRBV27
CASSLKRGVPDEQYF
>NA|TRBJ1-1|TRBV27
CASTLDRNTEAFF
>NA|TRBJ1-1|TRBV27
CASSLSRSRSTEAFF
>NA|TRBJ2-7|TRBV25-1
CASSESSSFAGLSYEQYF
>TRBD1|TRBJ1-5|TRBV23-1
CASSQGPRDRSQPQHF
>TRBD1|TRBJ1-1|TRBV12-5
CASGLATGVGTEAFF
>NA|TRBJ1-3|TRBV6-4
CASITAGNTIYF
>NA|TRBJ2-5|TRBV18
CASSHRVAETQYF
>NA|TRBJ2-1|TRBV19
CASSPQGGSYNEQFF
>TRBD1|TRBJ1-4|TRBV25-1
CASSEPQGQGKEKLFF
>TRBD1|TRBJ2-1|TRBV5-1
CASSLEPGQTYNEQFF
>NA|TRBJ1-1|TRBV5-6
CASNTQGPTEAFF
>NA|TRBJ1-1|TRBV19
CASSIRRTGPLNTEAFF